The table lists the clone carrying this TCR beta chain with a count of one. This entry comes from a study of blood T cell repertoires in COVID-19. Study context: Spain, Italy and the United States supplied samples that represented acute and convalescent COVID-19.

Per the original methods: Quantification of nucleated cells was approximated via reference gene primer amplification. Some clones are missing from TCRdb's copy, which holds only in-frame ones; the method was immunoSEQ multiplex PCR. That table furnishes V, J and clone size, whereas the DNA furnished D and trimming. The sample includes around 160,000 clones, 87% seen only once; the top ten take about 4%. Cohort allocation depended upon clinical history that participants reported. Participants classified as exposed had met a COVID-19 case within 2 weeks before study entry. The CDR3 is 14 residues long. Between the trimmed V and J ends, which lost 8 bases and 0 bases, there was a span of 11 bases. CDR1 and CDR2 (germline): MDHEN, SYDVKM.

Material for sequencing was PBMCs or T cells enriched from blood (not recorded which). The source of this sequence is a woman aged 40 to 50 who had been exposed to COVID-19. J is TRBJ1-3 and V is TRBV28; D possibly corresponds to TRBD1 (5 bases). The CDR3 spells CASSGGRSGNTIYF. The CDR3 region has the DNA TGTGCCAGCTCGGGGGGTCGCTCTGGAAACACCATATATTTT.